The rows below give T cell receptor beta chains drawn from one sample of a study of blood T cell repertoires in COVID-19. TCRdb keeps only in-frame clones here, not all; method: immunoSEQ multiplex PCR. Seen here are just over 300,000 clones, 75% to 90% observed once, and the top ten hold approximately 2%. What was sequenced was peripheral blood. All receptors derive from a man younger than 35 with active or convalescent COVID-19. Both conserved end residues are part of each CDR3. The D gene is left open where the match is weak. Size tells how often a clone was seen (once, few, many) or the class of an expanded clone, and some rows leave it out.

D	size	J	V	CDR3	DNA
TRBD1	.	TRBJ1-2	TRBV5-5	CASDRGPDLGGYTF	TGTGCCAGTGACAGGGGACCCGACCTAGGGGGCTACACCTTC
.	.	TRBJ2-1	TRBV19	CASSINLPGATYNEQFF	TGTGCCAGTAGTATAAATCTTCCAGGCGCAACCTACAATGAGCAGTTCTTC
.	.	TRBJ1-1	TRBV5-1	CASSRSRGLNTEAFF	TGCGCCAGCAGCAGAAGCAGGGGTTTGAACACTGAAGCTTTCTTT
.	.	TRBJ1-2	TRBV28	CASRPEFFGGTGYTF	TGTGCCAGCAGACCAGAGTTTTTTGGCGGAACTGGCTACACCTTC
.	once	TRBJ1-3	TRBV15	CATSRDGPFGGNTIYF	TGTGCCACCAGCAGAGATGGCCCCTTTGGCGGAAACACCATATATTTT
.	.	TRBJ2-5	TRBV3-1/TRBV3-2	CASSPRTTDQETQYF	TGTGCCAGCAGCCCTCGGACTACGGACCAAGAGACCCAGTACTTC
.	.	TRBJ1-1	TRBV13	CASSLTLNTEAFF	TGTGCCAGCAGCCTGACATTGAACACTGAAGCTTTCTTT
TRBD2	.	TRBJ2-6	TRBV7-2	CASSPVVAGVGANVLTF	TGTGCCAGCAGCCCCGTGGTAGCGGGGGTTGGGGCCAACGTCCTGACTTTC
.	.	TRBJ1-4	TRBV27	CASSSSGFSTNEKLFF	TGTGCCAGCAGTTCTTCAGGGTTCTCTACTAATGAAAAACTGTTTTTT
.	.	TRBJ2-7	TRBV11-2	CASGPGLGYEQYF	TGTGCCAGCGGACCGGGACTTGGGTACGAGCAGTACTTC
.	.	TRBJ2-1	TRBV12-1	CASSFLAGVYNEQFF	TGTGCCAGCAGCTTTCTAGCGGGAGTTTACAATGAGCAGTTCTTC
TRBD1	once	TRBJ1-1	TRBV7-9	CASSPMMTGGTEAFF	TGTGCCAGCAGCCCGATGATGACAGGGGGCACTGAAGCTTTCTTT
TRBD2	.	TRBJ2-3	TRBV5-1	CASSLGLAADTQYF	TGCGCCAGCAGCTTGGGACTAGCAGCGGATACGCAGTATTTT
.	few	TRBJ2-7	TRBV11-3	CASSSSRRGEQYF	TGTGCCAGCAGCTCCTCCCGGCGAGGCGAGCAGTACTTC
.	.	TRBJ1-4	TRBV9	CASSPLSYLGQQNEKLFF	TGTGCCAGCAGCCCTCTTAGTTACCTCGGACAGCAAAATGAAAAACTGTTTTTT
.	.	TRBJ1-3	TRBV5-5	CASRLVAAGNTIYF	TGTGCCAGCCGGTTGGTAGCTGCTGGAAACACCATATATTTT